This T cell receptor beta chain was captured in a study of molecular identifiers for immune sequencing clone quantification. Whole-study context: The replicate experiment used RNA from 20,000 or 100,000 naive CD8 cells. This RNA was split into five aliquots, and four of them were sequenced. Findings of the study overall: Clones of above 20 RNA copies carried over 97% of effector molecules; in naive cells they carried under 1%.

TCRdb recomputed calls from the PCR reads with MiXCR, one row per CDR3 protein. The repertoire holds approximately 630,000 distinct CDR3 sequences, with over 25% as singletons. With respect to this clonotype: Its target is not known. A much larger clone lies a single base off, so this may be a read error.

The CDR3 sequence is 14 residues long. The germline V gene has CDR1 MRHNA and CDR2 SNTAGT. The genes are TRBV6-4 and TRBJ2-3; D remains ambiguous. Material: naive CD8+ T cells from blood, with Jurkat cell RNA spiked in. Indicated subset: FACS-sorted CD8+CD4-CCR7+CD45RA+ naive T cells. This receptor was taken from a human donor in good health. Some libraries in this study had Jurkat cell RNA spiked in. This chain's CDR3 is CANSEGEKADTQYF. For the CDR3, the DNA is TGTGCCAACAGTGAAGGAGAGAAAGCAGATACGCAGTATTTT.